This entry lists 7 T cell receptor beta chains sequenced from one sample in a study of CD8 T cells in ankylosing spondylitis. In TCRdb, the 5' RACE reads were re-called with MiXCR into one record per CDR3 protein. The sample holds approximately 210,000 distinct CDR3 sequences, roughly 13% seen once. Sequencing input: blood, either unsorted or a sorted T cell fraction (not recorded which). These receptors came from a male donor with ankylosing spondylitis or in good health (not recorded which).

This clonotype was observed a handful of times. Mismatch with germline at one junction end may stem from a read error. V gene TRBV12-3 or TRBV12-4 combines with J gene TRBJ2-2; TRBD1 might be the D (6 bases). This CDR3 is built from 14 residues. Here the CDR3 reads CASNLRGNNGELFF. CDR3 DNA sequence: TGTGCCAGCAACCTCAGGGGAAACAACGGGGAGCTGTTTTTT.

This clonotype occurred a few times. The chain is built from TRBV29-1 and TRBJ2-7, with a tentative D call TRBD1 (8 bases). Germline-derived CDR1 and CDR2 are SQVTM and ANQGSEA. V lost 8 bases, J lost 2 bases, and 16 bases lay in between. This CDR3 contains 13 residues. CDR3 residues: CSSSGQGPYEQYF. The CDR3 nucleotides read TGCAGCTCTAGCGGACAGGGCCCCTACGAGCAGTACTTC.

The V gene is TRBV20-1, the J gene TRBJ2-7; TRBD1 matches 9 bases. The CDR3 contains 19 residues. Unmatched junction bases numbered 22, after V lost 5 bases and J lost 2 bases. Germline assignment: CDR1 DFQATT and CDR2 SNEGSKA (reference sequence). CDR3 sequence reads: CSADGGTGQGPLVPYEQYF. The CDR3 region has the DNA TGCAGTGCTGATGGCGGGACAGGACAGGGGCCCTTAGTCCCCTACGAGCAGTACTTC.

This clonotype was seen ten or more times. The chain employs TRBV12-3 or TRBV12-4 and TRBJ2-7; TRBD1 matches at 9 bases. The CDR3 has 14 residues. V lost 3 bases, J lost 2 bases, and 2 bases stayed unmatched. CDR3 in amino acids: CASSLDRGTYEQYF. The CDR3, as DNA: TGTGCCAGCAGTTTGGACAGGGGAACCTACGAGCAGTACTTC.

The V call is TRBV25-1, the J call TRBJ1-1, with a weak D call TRBD1 (6 bases). The V end lost 6 bases, the J end lost 5 bases, and 19 bases lay between the germline ends. The germline CDR1 and CDR2 sequences are MGHDK and SYGVNS. The CDR3 runs 15 residues. The CDR3 loop is CASSQRGTFRTEAFF. CDR3 in DNA: TGTGCCAGCAGCCAACGAGGGACATTCCGGACTGAAGCTTTCTTT.

This clonotype has more than one count but fewer than ten. The CDR3 sequence: CASSHARGELRGYTF. CDR3 DNA sequence: TGCGCCAGCAGCCACGCCAGGGGGGAACTACGTGGCTACACCTTC. This chain joins TRBV4-1 and TRBJ1-2, with 7 bases lining up with TRBD1. CDR3 length equals 15 residues. Germline V gives CDR1 MGHRA, CDR2 YSYEKL. Trimming cost V 3 bases and J 7 bases; bases outside gene matches: 11.

This chain uses TRBV6-2 or TRBV6-3 with TRBJ2-1, with D possibly TRBD1 on 5 matching bases. The CDR3 has 12 amino acids. Per germline, CDR1 MNHEY and CDR2 SVGEGT. V shed 2 bases and J shed 11 bases, with 10 bases lying between them. CDR3 in amino acids: CASSYVGPQQFF. DNA of the CDR3: TGTGCCAGCAGTTACGTGGGGCCTCAGCAGTTCTTC.